Shown below are 15 T cell receptor beta chains from a single sample sequenced in a study of T cell repertoires in cytomegalovirus infection. TCRdb ran MiXCR on the reads and lists one entry per CDR3 protein. The sample has fewer than 850,000 distinct CDR3 sequences, 25% to 35% seen once. Antigen specificity for these receptors is unknown. This material consisted of cultured CD8+ T cells from PBMCs, taken from culture after CMV antigen stimulation. These receptors originate from a human donor in good health (CMV status not recorded). Some clones in this sample may be carry-over from other donors' samples.

The chain employs TRBV19 and TRBJ1-2, with D uncertain. There are 13 residues in the CDR3. Germline values: CDR1 LNHDA, CDR2 SQIVND (reference sequence). Trimming took off 3 bases at V and 3 bases at J, with 8 bases between the two ends. The CDR3 DNA is TGTGCCAGTAGTATCTGGACGGACTATGGCTACACCTTC. Its translation: CASSIWTDYGYTF. Based on the CDR3 plus reference TRBV19 and TRBJ1-2, the full variable domain is DGGITQSPKYLFRKEGQNVTLSCEQNLNHDAMYWYRQDPGQGLRLIYYSQIVNDFQKGDIAEGYSVSREKKESFPLTVTSAQKNPTAFYLCASSIWTDYGYTFGSGTRLTVV.

V and J are TRBV12-3 or TRBV12-4 and TRBJ2-3, with D unclear. V dropped 7 bases and J dropped 0 bases, with 11 bases sitting between them. This CDR3 region has 14 residues. The CDR3 DNA is TGTGCCAGCACTCGCTCTCAGAGCACAGATACGCAGTATTTT. The encoded protein is CASTRSQSTDTQYF.

In this sample, this clonotype turned up many times. This chain joins TRBV7-2 and TRBJ2-1; maybe TRBD2 (5 bases). V was pared by 5 bases and J by 4 bases, with 12 bases between. CDR3 length: 14 amino acids. CDR1 and CDR2 (germline): SGHTA, FQGNSA. DNA of the CDR3: TGTGCCAGCAGCCCCGGGGTAGGGTACAATGAGCAGTTCTTC. Its protein is CASSPGVGYNEQFF.

This clonotype has a count of ten or more. V usage is TRBV20-1 and J usage is TRBJ1-2, with TRBD1 as a possible D gene (6 bases). Germline CDR1 DFQATT, CDR2 SNEGSKA (reference sequence). The V gene lost 0 bases and the J gene lost 7 bases, with 12 bases spanning the gap. There are 13 residues in the CDR3. CDR3 nucleotide sequence: TGCAGTGCTAGAGACAGGGGAGTAGGTGGCTACACCTTC. It codes for CSARDRGVGGYTF.

The chain employs TRBV19 and TRBJ1-2; the D gene is possibly TRBD1 (5 bases). This CDR3 comprises 15 residues. Germline CDR1 is LNHDA and CDR2 is SQIVND (reference sequence). V gave up 7 bases and J gave up 0 bases, with 15 bases separating them. CDR3 in amino acids: CASTPGPQPNYGYTF. The CDR3 region has the DNA TGTGCCAGTACCCCGGGACCGCAGCCTAACTATGGCTACACCTTC.

Only a few counts were recorded for this clonotype. This sequence joins TRBV6-2 or TRBV6-3 and TRBJ1-1, with 8 bases matching TRBD1. The germline V gene encodes CDR1 MNHEY and CDR2 SVGEGT. The CDR3 consists of 15 residues. V lost 1 base, J lost 4 bases, and 5 bases stayed unmatched. CDR3 in amino acids: CASSYFRTGSTEAFF. As DNA, the CDR3 is TGTGCCAGCAGTTACTTCAGGACAGGGAGCACTGAAGCTTTCTTT.

This rearrangement joins TRBV6-1 to TRBJ1-5, with D uncertain. The length of the CDR3 is 15 residues. The germline gives CDR1 MNHNS, CDR2 SASEGT. V lost 6 bases, J lost 0 bases, and 12 bases lay in between. The CDR3 nucleotides read TGTGCCAGCAGCACGGAAACCTATAGCAATCAGCCCCAGCATTTT. Protein product: CASSTETYSNQPQHF.

V usage is TRBV4-1 and J usage is TRBJ2-2; unclear D gene. Germline CDR1 reads MGHRA; CDR2 reads YSYEKL. Deletions cut 1 base from V and 0 bases from J, with 9 bases between. The CDR3 extends over 16 amino acids. CDR3 sequence reads: CASSQAPSTNTGELFF. The CDR3 nucleotides read TGCGCCAGCAGCCAAGCCCCTTCCACGAACACCGGGGAGCTGTTTTTT.

This clonotype was seen a few times. The J gene is TRBJ1-1, the V gene TRBV15, with TRBD1 matching over 8 bases. The trim removed 5 bases at V and 3 bases at J, leaving 8 bases unmatched. The CDR3 consists of 15 residues. CDR1 LNHNV and CDR2 YYDKDF come from the germline V gene (reference sequence). CDR3 sequence reads: CATSPWTGLDTEAFF. The CDR3 bases are TGTGCCACCAGCCCTTGGACAGGGTTGGACACTGAAGCTTTCTTT.

This clonotype was detected only a few times. The CDR3 reads CASSETGLRGRTDTQYF. As DNA, the CDR3 is TGTGCCAGCAGCGAAACGGGGTTGAGGGGAAGGACAGATACGCAGTATTTT. The chain links TRBV9 to TRBJ2-3; D is tentatively TRBD1 or TRBD2 (5 bases each). Per the germline V gene, CDR1 is SGDLS and CDR2 is YYNGEE. CDR3 length equals 17 residues. V was clipped by 3 bases and J by 3 bases, with 20 bases between them.

There are a few counts of this clonotype. The chain recombines TRBV20-1 with TRBJ2-1; D gene ambiguous. V lost 4 bases and J 2 bases, leaving 3 bases between the germline ends. CDR3 size: 11 residues. Germline CDR1 DFQATT, CDR2 SNEGSKA (reference sequence). In DNA form, the CDR3 reads TGCAGTGCTAAAGCCTACAATGAGCAGTTCTTC. It encodes CSAKAYNEQFF.

The chain uses TRBV6-1 and TRBJ1-3, with 9 bases identical to TRBD1. Trimming at V came to 1 base and at J to 4 bases, leaving 5 bases not matched to a gene. Germline V CDR1 and CDR2: MNHNS, SASEGT. The CDR3 spans 16 residues. The CDR3 sequence: CASSEGPTGGGNTIYF. CDR3 coding DNA: TGTGCCAGCAGTGAAGGACCGACAGGGGGGGGAAACACCATATATTTT.

The chain is built from TRBV27 and TRBJ2-3; the D gene could be TRBD1 or TRBD2 (5 bases each). Germline CDR1 MNHEY, CDR2 SMNVEV (reference sequence). The CDR3 has 17 residues. V was trimmed by 6 bases and J by 2 bases, leaving 21 bases between them. The CDR3, as DNA: TGTGCCAGCAGCTGGGGGACGGGACGGACGAACACAGATACGCAGTATTTT. Translated, it gives CASSWGTGRTNTDTQYF.

This clonotype was detected a few times. The rearrangement links TRBV4-1 to TRBJ2-5; 7 bases fit TRBD1. This CDR3 contains 17 residues. The V segment lost 1 base and the J segment 3 bases; nucleotides outside the gene matches: 11. CDR1 and CDR2 (germline): MGHRA, YSYEKL. CDR3 bases: TGCGCCAGCAGCCAAGGAATGACTCGGCAGGGGGAAGAGACCCAGTACTTC. This sequence encodes CASSQGMTRQGEETQYF.

In its sample, this clonotype was seen a few times. The V gene is TRBV25-1, the J gene TRBJ2-2; a weak D match, TRBD2 (6 bases). The CDR3 contains 17 residues. Germline V gene data show CDR1 as MGHDK and CDR2 as SYGVNS. V lost 2 bases and J lost 7, with 20 bases in between. The CDR3 sequence is CASSERVFAREDGELFF. The CDR3 DNA sequence: TGTGCCAGCAGTGAACGCGTTTTCGCCAGGGAGGACGGGGAGCTGTTTTTT.